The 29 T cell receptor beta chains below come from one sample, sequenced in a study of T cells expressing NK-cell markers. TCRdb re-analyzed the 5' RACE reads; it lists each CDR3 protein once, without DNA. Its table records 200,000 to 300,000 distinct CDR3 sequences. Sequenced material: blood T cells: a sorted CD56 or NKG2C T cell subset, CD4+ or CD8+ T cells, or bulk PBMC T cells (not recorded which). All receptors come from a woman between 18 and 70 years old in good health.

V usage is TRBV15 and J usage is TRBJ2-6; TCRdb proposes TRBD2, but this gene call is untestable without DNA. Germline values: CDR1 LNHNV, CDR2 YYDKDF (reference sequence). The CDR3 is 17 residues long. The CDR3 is CATSRDIGPSGANVLTF.

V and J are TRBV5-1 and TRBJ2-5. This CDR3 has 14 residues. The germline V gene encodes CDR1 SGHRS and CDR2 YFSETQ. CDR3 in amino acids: CASSLIVTQETQYF.

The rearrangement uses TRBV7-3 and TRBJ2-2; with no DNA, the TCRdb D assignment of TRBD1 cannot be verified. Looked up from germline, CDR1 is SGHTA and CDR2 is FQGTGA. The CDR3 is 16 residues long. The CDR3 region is CASSLTGRGNTGELFF.

Here the CDR3 reads CASSQERRNNEQFF. This chain uses TRBV3-1 with TRBJ2-1; the TCRdb D gene call, TRBD2, has no DNA to confirm it. CDR1 is LGHDT and CDR2 is YNNKEL in the germline V gene (reference sequence). The CDR3 is 14 amino acids.

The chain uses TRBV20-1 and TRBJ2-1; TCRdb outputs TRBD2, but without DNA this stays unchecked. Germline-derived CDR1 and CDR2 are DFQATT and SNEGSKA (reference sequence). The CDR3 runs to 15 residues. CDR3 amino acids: CSARVRASGSNEQFF.

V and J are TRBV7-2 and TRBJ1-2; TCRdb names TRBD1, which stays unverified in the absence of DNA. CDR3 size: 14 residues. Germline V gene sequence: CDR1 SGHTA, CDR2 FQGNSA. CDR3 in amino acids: CASSAGRGASHHTF.

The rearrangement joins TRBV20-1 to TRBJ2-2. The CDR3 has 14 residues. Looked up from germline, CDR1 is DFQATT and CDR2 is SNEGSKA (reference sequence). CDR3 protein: CSARDGSGPGELFF.

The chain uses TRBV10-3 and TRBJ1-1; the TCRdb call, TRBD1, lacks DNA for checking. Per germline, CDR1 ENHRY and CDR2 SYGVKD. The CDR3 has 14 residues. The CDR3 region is CAIRDRGLNTEAFF.

CDR3 amino acids: CASSLTTGTSTHQETQYF. The chain recombines TRBV11-2 with TRBJ2-5; TCRdb's D call, TRBD1, is unchecked because there is no DNA. CDR1 SGHAT and CDR2 FQNNGV come from the germline V gene. This CDR3 contains 18 residues. Using reference TRBV11-2 and TRBJ2-5 for the parts outside the CDR3, the full variable domain is EAGVAQSPRYKIIEKRQSVAFWCNPISGHATLYWYQQILGQGPKLLIQFQNNGVVDDSQLPKDRFSAERLKGVDSTLKIQPAKLEDSAVYLCASSLTTGTSTHQETQYFGPGTRLLVL.

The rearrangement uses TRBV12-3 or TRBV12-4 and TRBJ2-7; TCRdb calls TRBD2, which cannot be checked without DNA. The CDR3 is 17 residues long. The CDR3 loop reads CASSGMGLAGRTYEQYF.

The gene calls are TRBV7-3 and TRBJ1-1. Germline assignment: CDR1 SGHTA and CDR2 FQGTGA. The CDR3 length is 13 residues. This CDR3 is CASSRQPNTEAFF.

The CDR3 is CSVARQGGYNEQFF. This sequence joins TRBV29-1 and TRBJ2-1; TCRdb's assignment of TRBD2 cannot be checked, as there is no DNA. This CDR3 is 14 amino acids long. Germline V gives CDR1 SQVTM, CDR2 ANQGSEA.

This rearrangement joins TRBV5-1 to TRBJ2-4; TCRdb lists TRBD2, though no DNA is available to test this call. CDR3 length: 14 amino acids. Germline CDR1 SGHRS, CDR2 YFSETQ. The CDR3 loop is CASSLGAGGDIQYF.

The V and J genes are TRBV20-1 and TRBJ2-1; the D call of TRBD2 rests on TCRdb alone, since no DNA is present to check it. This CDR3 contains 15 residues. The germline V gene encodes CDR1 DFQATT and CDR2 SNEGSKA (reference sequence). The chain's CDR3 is CSADTRGGSYNEQFF.

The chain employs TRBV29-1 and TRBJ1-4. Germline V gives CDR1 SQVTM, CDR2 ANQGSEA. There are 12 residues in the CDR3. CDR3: CSVFAGDEKLFF.

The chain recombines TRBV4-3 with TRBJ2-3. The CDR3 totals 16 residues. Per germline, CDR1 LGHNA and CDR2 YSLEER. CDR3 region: CASSQEIFAGTDTQYF.

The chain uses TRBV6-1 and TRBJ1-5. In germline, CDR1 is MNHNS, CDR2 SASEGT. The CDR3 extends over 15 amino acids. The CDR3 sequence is CASSDRRTPNQPQHF.

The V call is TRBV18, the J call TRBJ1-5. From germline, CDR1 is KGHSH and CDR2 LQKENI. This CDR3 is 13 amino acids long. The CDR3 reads CASSPAVATPQHF.

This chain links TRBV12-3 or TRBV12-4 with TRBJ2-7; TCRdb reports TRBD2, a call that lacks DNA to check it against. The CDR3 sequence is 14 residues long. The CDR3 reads CASTLAGANYEQYF.

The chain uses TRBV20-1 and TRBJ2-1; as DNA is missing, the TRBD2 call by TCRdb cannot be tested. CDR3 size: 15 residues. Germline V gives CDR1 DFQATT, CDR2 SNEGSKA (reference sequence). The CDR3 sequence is CSATSAGEPLNEQFF.

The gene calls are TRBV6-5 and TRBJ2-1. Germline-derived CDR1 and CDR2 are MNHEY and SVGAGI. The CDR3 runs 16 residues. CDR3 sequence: CASSYLTGGSYNEQFF.

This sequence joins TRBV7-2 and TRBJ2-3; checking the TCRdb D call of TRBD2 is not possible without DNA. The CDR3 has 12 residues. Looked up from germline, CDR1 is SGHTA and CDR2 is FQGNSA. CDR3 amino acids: CASGGRYDTQYF.

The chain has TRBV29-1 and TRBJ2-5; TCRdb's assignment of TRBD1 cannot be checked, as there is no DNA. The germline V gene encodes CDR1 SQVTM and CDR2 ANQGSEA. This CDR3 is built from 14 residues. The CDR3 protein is CSVRLGAYQETQYF.

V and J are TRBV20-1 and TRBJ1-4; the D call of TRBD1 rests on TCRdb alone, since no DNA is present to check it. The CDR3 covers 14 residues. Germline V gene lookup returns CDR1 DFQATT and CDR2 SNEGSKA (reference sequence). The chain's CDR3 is CSASEGQSNEKLFF.

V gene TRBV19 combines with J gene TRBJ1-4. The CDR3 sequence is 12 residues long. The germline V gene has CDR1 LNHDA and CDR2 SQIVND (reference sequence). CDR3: CATGPWSEKLFF.

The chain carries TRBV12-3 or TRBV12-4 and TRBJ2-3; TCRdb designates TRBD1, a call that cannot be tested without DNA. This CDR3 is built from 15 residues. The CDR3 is CASISGAVSTDTQYF.

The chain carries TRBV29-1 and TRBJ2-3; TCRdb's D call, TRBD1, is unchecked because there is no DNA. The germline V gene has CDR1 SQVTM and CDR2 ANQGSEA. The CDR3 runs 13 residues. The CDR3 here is CSVLAGQTDTQYF.

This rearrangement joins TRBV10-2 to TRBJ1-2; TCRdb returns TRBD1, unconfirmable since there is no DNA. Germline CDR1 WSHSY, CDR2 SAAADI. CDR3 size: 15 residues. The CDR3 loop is CASSESRDGLYGYTF.

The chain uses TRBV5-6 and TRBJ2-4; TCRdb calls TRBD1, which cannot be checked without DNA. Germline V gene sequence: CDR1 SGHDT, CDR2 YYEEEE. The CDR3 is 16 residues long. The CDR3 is CASSTLTGSTTNIQYF. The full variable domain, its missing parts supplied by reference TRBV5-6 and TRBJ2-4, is DAGVTQSPTHLIKTRGQQVTLRCSPKSGHDTVSWYQQALGQGPQFIFQYYEEEERQRGNFPDRFSGHQFPNYSSELNVNALLLGDSALYLCASSTLTGSTTNIQYFGAGTRLSVL.